This is a list of T cell receptor beta chains from one sample in a study of lung T cells in sarcoidosis with Löfgren's syndrome. TCRdb ran MiXCR on the reads and lists one entry per CDR3 protein. Among roughly 3,200 distinct CDR3 sequences listed, about 17% were seen once. The sequenced material came from CD4+ T cells from bronchoalveolar lavage. The source is a human donor with sarcoidosis (Löfgren's syndrome or another form), or a control subject (not recorded which). The CDR3 runs from the conserved cysteine through the conserved F or W. Only part of the rows carry a size: once, few, many, or a class if the clone is expanded.

CAISEGLGDRELFF	many	TRBV10-3	TRBJ2-2
CASSLQQGGNTIYF	medium-sized	TRBV7-7	TRBJ1-3
CASSLSSNNSPLHF	-	TRBV7-9	TRBJ1-6
CASSQEGAVYGYTF	many	TRBV11-2	TRBJ1-2
CASSPRVSSSTDTQYF	large	TRBV7-9	TRBJ2-3
CASSLSRTQETQYF	large	TRBV27	TRBJ2-5
CAISALANTEAFF	medium-sized	TRBV10-3	TRBJ1-1
CASDASLGISGNTIYF	medium-sized	TRBV7-2	TRBJ1-3
CSAGDRVTYEQYF	medium-sized	TRBV20-1	TRBJ2-7
CASSQDRQGREQYF	medium-sized	TRBV4-2	TRBJ2-7
CASRNPRGSDQPQHF	medium-sized	TRBV6-1	TRBJ1-5
CASSIFPRQPQHF	medium-sized	TRBV19	TRBJ1-5
CASSNGQYGYTF	many	TRBV7-2	TRBJ1-2
CASKPDRSYEQYF	few	TRBV19	TRBJ2-7
CASSYSGTTEAFF	medium-sized	TRBV6-2/TRBV6-3	TRBJ1-1
CASSFYYGGGGEQFF	medium-sized	TRBV7-2	TRBJ2-1
CASSSGQGSTEAFF	many	TRBV6-1	TRBJ1-1
CASKGPGNIQYF	medium-sized	TRBV2	TRBJ2-4
CSASGPSGGSYNEQFF	medium-sized	TRBV20-1	TRBJ2-1
CASSIRETDGYTF	medium-sized	TRBV19	TRBJ1-2
CSAISGTADEQFF	many	TRBV29-1	TRBJ2-1
CASSTDRSYEQYF	many	TRBV19	TRBJ2-7
CSARSGGDQPQHF	medium-sized	TRBV20-1	TRBJ1-5
CASSDRKTGLTEAFF	medium-sized	TRBV6-1	TRBJ1-1
CASSEQGFGETQYF	-	TRBV2	TRBJ2-5
CASSGQMNTEAFF	-	TRBV5-4	TRBJ1-1
CASSFDRGSYTQYF	medium-sized	TRBV7-2	TRBJ2-3
CSARGDTNTEAFF	medium-sized	TRBV20-1	TRBJ1-1
CASSPGLRREQYF	medium-sized	TRBV7-2	TRBJ2-7